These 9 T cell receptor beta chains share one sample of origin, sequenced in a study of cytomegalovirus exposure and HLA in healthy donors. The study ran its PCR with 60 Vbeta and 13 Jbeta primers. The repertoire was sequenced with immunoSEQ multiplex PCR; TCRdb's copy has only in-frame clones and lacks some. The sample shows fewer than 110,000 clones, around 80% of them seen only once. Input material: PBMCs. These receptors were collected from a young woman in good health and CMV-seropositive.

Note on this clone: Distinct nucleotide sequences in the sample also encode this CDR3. The CDR3 spells CASSLSSYNEQFF. The CDR3 coding sequence is TGTGCCAGCTCACTCTCGTCCTACAATGAGCAGTTCTTC. The gene calls are TRBV18 and TRBJ2-1, with D hard to call. The V and J ends lost 4 bases and 1 base respectively, with 5 bases between them. The V gene's germline CDR1 is KGHSH and CDR2 LQKENI. CDR3 length: 13 residues. The whole variable domain, remainder taken from reference TRBV18 and TRBJ2-1, is NAGVMQNPRHLVRRRGQEARLRCSPMKGHSHVYWYRQLPEEGLKFMVYLQKENIIDESGMPKERFSAEFPKEGPSILRIQQVVRGDSAAYFCASSLSSYNEQFFGPGTRLTVL.

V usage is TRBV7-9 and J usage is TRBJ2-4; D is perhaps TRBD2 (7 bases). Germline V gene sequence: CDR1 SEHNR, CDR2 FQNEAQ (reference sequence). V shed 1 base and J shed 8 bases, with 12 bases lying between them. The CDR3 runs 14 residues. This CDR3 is CASSLEGGGHIQYF. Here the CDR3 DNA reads TGTGCCAGCAGCTTAGAGGGGGGGGGACACATTCAGTACTTC.

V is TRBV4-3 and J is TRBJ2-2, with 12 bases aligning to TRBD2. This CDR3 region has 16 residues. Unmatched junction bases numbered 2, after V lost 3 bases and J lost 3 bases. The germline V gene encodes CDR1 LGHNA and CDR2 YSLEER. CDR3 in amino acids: CASSQTSGSDTGELFF. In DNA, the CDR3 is TGCGCCAGCAGCCAGACTAGCGGGAGTGACACCGGGGAGCTGTTTTTT.

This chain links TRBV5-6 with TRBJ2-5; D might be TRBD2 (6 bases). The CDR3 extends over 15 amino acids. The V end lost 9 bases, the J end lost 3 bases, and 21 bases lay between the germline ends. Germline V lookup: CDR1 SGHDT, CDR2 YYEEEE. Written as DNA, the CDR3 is TGTGCCACTCAGGGCACCAATGCGGGGAAAGAGACCCAGTACTTC. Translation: CATQGTNAGKETQYF.

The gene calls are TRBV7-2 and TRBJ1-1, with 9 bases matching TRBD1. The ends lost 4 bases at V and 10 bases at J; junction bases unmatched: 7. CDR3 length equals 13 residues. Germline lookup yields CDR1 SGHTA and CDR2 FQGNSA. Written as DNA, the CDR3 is TGTGCCAGCAGCTCCACAGGGGGCGCAATAGCTTTCTTT. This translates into CASSSTGGAIAFF.

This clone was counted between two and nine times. CDR3 DNA: TGTGCCAGCAGTTCCGGGAGACAGGGGGCGCTTGAAAAACTGTTTTTT. This gives the protein CASSSGRQGALEKLFF. This chain connects TRBV7-2 to TRBJ1-4; TRBD1 matches at 10 bases. Germline trimming cut 6 bases from V and 7 bases from J; bases unmatched to any gene: 11. CDR3 size: 16 residues. CDR1 and CDR2 (germline): SGHTA, FQGNSA.

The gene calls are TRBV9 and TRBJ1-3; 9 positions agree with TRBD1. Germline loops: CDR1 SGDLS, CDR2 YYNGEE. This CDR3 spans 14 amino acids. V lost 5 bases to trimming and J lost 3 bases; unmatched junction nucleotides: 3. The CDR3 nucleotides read TGTGCCAGCAGGGGACAGGGAATTGGAAACACCATATATTTT. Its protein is CASRGQGIGNTIYF.

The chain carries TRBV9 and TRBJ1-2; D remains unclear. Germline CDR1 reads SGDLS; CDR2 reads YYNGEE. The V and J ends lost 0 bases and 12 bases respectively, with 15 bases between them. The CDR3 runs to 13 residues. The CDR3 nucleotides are TGTGCCAGCAGCGTAGACCGGGAAGCCGGACACACCTTC. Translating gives CASSVDREAGHTF.

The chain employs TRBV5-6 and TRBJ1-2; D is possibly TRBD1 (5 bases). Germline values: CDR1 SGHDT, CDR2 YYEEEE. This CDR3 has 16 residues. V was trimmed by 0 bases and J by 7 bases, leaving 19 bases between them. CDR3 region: CASSLARTTSMGGYTF. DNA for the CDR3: TGTGCCAGCAGCTTGGCCCGGACAACCAGCATGGGTGGCTACACCTTC.